The T cell receptor (beta chain) described here comes from a study of Graves' ophthalmopathy and Graves' hyperthyroidism. In the study overall: Peripheral blood sampling occurred at initial diagnosis, before any treatment. General study findings and limits: The model achieved about 67% sensitivity and 72.22% specificity for ophthalmopathy progression.

This clonotype has more than one count but fewer than ten. Antigen unknown. RNA transcripts provided the template for amplifying TCR beta CDR3 regions. After a first-round RT-PCR with HTBI primers, a second-round multiplex PCR was run. One entry per CDR3 protein results from TCRdb running MiXCR on the multiplex PCR reads. This table has about 700,000 distinct CDR3 sequences, about two fifths appearing once. The V and J ends lost 6 bases and 8 bases respectively, with 16 bases between them. Germline values: CDR1 SGHTA, CDR2 FQGNSA. The CDR3 covers 13 residues. Ophthalmopathy donors showed moderate-to-severe activity, CAS ≥3, NOSPECS ≥4 and a duration under 3 months. Certain patients, namely those with other autoimmune diseases, uncontrolled infections, pregnancy or lactation, were excluded.

Sequencing was done on a sample of peripheral blood. The chain couples TRBV7-2 to TRBJ1-2, with D possibly being TRBD1 (5 bases). This sequence was found in an adult man with Graves' ophthalmopathy. DNA of the CDR3: TGTGCCAGCAGTCGAGGACACTCCTCGGGCTACACCTTC. Protein: CASSRGHSSGYTF.